A single sample gave rise to the 17 T cell receptor beta chains below, sequenced in a study of blood T cell repertoires in COVID-19. Sequencing was performed with immunoSEQ multiplex PCR; in TCRdb, only in-frame clones are kept and a portion is missing. The sample holds tens of thousands of clones, about 90% seen once. The sample was peripheral blood. The receptors here all came from a human donor in a cohort sampled during active COVID-19.

This chain uses TRBV4-2 with TRBJ2-5; 9 nucleotides align to TRBD2. CDR1 LGHNA and CDR2 YNFKEQ come from the germline V gene. The CDR3 is made up of 17 amino acids. J lost 0 bases, V lost 1 base, and 6 bases had no gene match. CDR3 sequence: CASSQVGSGGNQETQYF. The CDR3 DNA sequence: TGTGCCAGCAGCCAAGTCGGAAGCGGGGGGAACCAAGAGACCCAGTACTTC.

The chain recombines TRBV10-3 with TRBJ1-1; the match to TRBD1 covers 9 bases. J lost 5 bases, V lost 7 bases, and 8 bases had no gene match. The CDR3 spans 14 residues. Germline-derived CDR1 and CDR2 are ENHRY and SYGVKD. The CDR3 region has the DNA TGTGCCATCAAAAAGGGACAGGGTGGAACTGAAGCTTTCTTT. This codes for CAIKKGQGGTEAFF.

This chain joins TRBV13 and TRBJ2-5; the D gene is possibly TRBD1 (6 bases). V lost 5 bases to trimming and J lost 8 bases, with 12 bases between them. The CDR3 has 12 amino acids. Germline assignment: CDR1 PRHDT and CDR2 FYEKMQ (reference sequence). CDR3 in amino acids: CASSPLQGTQYF. In nucleotides, the CDR3 is TGTGCCAGCAGCCCACTACAGGGAACCCAGTACTTC.

The CDR3 DNA is TGTGCCTGGAGTGCCGCGGTGATGAACACTGAAGCTTTCTTT. Translating gives CAWSAAVMNTEAFF. The chain combines TRBV30 with TRBJ1-1, with D uncertain. CDR1 and CDR2 from the germline V gene are GTSNPN and SVGIG (reference sequence). This CDR3 is 14 amino acids long. V was clipped by 1 base and J by 0 bases, with 9 bases between them.

The rearrangement links TRBV10-3 to TRBJ1-1; 7 bases fit TRBD1. The junction had 9 bases not matched to a gene; V was cut back by 8 bases and J by 6 bases. The germline V gene has CDR1 ENHRY and CDR2 SYGVKD. CDR3 length: 13 residues. CDR3 DNA sequence: TGTGCCATCTCCTCAGACAGGGAGGCTGAAGCTTTCTTT. Encoded protein: CAISSDREAEAFF.

The CDR3, as DNA: TGTGCCAGCAGCCCAAGACAGGGCCAAGGCTACGAGCAGTACTTC. This encodes CASSPRQGQGYEQYF. The chain carries TRBV28 and TRBJ2-7; 7 nucleotides match TRBD1. CDR1 is MDHEN, CDR2 SYDVKM, per germline. The junction had 11 bases not matched to a gene; V was cut back by 6 bases and J by 3 bases. CDR3 length equals 15 residues. The full variable domain, rest sourced from reference TRBV28 and TRBJ2-7, is DVKVTQSSRYLVKRTGEKVFLECVQDMDHENMFWYRQDPGLGLRLIYFSYDVKMKEKGDIPEGYSVSREKKERFSLILESASTNQTSMYLCASSPRQGQGYEQYFGPGTRLTVT.

This clone is a singleton in its sample. The V gene is TRBV29-1, the J gene TRBJ1-1; possible D gene TRBD1, 5 bases. V dropped 1 base and J dropped 11 bases, with 11 bases sitting between them. The germline V gene has CDR1 SQVTM and CDR2 ANQGSEA. The CDR3 is 11 amino acids. The CDR3 DNA is TGCAGCGTTGAAGGGGGCTCTGGGGCTTTCTTT. It translates to CSVEGGSGAFF. Full variable domain (remainder filled in from reference TRBV29-1 and TRBJ1-1): SAVISQKPSRDICQRGTSLTIQCQVDSQVTMMFWYRQQPGQSLTLIATANQGSEATYESGFVIDKFPISRPNLTFSTLTVSNMSPEDSSIYLCSVEGGSGAFFGQGTRLTVV.

The chain joins TRBV11-3 to TRBJ2-2; TRBD1 might be the D (5 bases). V gave up 1 base and J gave up 6 bases, with 15 bases separating them. The CDR3 is 16 residues long. Germline V gene lookup returns CDR1 SGHNT and CDR2 YENEEA. In nucleotides, the CDR3 is TGTGCCAGCAGCTTAGGCCGGACAATCGAGCCCGGGGAGCTGTTTTTT. Translated, it gives CASSLGRTIEPGELFF.

V usage is TRBV7-9 and J usage is TRBJ1-6; D not certain. The germline gives CDR1 SEHNR, CDR2 FQNEAQ (reference sequence). The CDR3 is 15 amino acids. The V end was cut by 6 bases, the J end by 9 bases, with 18 bases between. CDR3 bases: TGTGCCAGCAGTCACAACACCCCAGAATTTTCACCCCTCCACTTT. It yields the protein CASSHNTPEFSPLHF.

The chain carries TRBV5-1 and TRBJ1-2; D is undetermined. CDR3 length: 15 amino acids. The V end was cut by 3 bases, the J end by 13 bases, with 25 bases between. Germline V gene lookup returns CDR1 SGHRS and CDR2 YFSETQ. This CDR3 reads CASSSDLGDLLPLTF. The CDR3 DNA follows: TGCGCCAGCAGCTCCGACCTGGGAGACTTGTTACCTCTCACCTTC.

The chain uses TRBV5-6 and TRBJ1-6; TRBD1 matches 9 bases. Germline CDR1 and CDR2: SGHDT and YYEEEE. The CDR3 is 15 amino acids. J lost 10 bases, V lost 2 bases, and 7 bases had no gene match. In DNA form, the CDR3 reads TGTGCCAGCAGCTTAACAGGGGGCCTAGGATCACCCCTCCACTTT. Encoded protein: CASSLTGGLGSPLHF.

This clone has a handful of counts. This sequence joins TRBV20-1 and TRBJ2-1; D gene ambiguous. V lost 3 bases and J lost 4, with 4 bases in between. The CDR3 is made up of 11 amino acids. CDR1 is DFQATT and CDR2 is SNEGSKA in the germline V gene (reference sequence). CDR3 nucleotide sequence: TGCAGTGCTAGGGAGTACAATGAGCAGTTCTTC. It yields the protein CSAREYNEQFF.

The chain carries TRBV5-6 and TRBJ2-1; TRBD1 matches 7 bases. V shed 2 bases and J 3 bases; nucleotides not matched to a gene: 8. Germline CDR1 reads SGHDT; CDR2 reads YYEEEE. The CDR3 loop spans 16 amino acids. The CDR3 DNA reads TGTGCCAGCAGCTTAGAGACAGGGTTAGGCTACAATGAGCAGTTCTTC. Residues: CASSLETGLGYNEQFF.

The chain uses TRBV7-2 and TRBJ2-1; 9 bases align to TRBD2. Germline trimming cut 1 base from V and 7 bases from J; bases unmatched to any gene: 5. This CDR3 region has 15 residues. Per the germline V gene, CDR1 is SGHTA and CDR2 is FQGNSA. In DNA form, the CDR3 reads TGTGCCAGCAGCTTAGGTCTAGCGGGGCCTAATGAGCAGTTCTTC. Encoded protein: CASSLGLAGPNEQFF.

The chain links TRBV6-5 to TRBJ2-7; D is perhaps TRBD1 (5 bases). V dropped 7 bases and J dropped 4 bases, with 11 bases sitting between them. Germline CDR1 and CDR2: MNHEY and SVGAGI. The CDR3 runs 12 residues. CDR3 sequence reads: CASTGMRYEQYF. DNA for the CDR3: TGTGCCAGCACAGGGATGAGGTACGAGCAGTACTTC.

The chain has TRBV2 and TRBJ2-3; tentative D call: TRBD2 (6 bases). CDR1 is SNHLY and CDR2 is FYNNEI in the germline V gene. Trimming removed 6 bases at V and 6 bases at J, with 19 bases between. The CDR3 extends over 15 amino acids. The CDR3 here is CASRPTQTSFDTQYF. The CDR3 coding sequence is TGTGCCAGCAGACCGACTCAGACTAGTTTTGATACGCAGTATTTT.

The rearrangement joins TRBV5-5 to TRBJ2-5; weak D call: TRBD2 (6 bases). CDR1 SGHKS and CDR2 YYEKEE come from the germline V gene (reference sequence). V dropped 0 bases and J dropped 2 bases, with 17 bases sitting between them. CDR3 size: 17 residues. The CDR3 sequence: CASSLAIKVGGQETQYF. Written as DNA, the CDR3 is TGTGCCAGCAGCTTGGCCATTAAAGTAGGAGGGCAAGAGACCCAGTACTTC.